The 15 T cell receptor beta chains below all came from one sample that was sequenced in a study of shared clonotypes between healthy human individuals. Assay used: immunoSEQ multiplex PCR; TCRdb lists only in-frame clones, some missing. The sample yields over 1.5 million clones, roughly 98% seen once. Sequenced: naive CD4+ T cells sorted from blood. Subset of the sample: CD45RA+ positively selected. The receptors shown here come from a man aged 25 to 40 in good health.

This chain connects TRBV27 to TRBJ2-3; the D gene is possibly TRBD2 (6 bases). CDR1 MNHEY and CDR2 SMNVEV come from the germline V gene (reference sequence). Trimming stripped 6 bases from V and 0 bases from J, with 13 bases between. The CDR3 runs to 15 residues. CDR3 protein: CASSHSGTSTDTQYF. The CDR3 DNA reads TGTGCCAGCAGCCACTCCGGGACTAGCACAGATACGCAGTATTTT.

Concerning this clone itself: Other DNA sequences within the sample encode an identical CDR3. J is TRBJ1-1 and V is TRBV9, with D hard to call. Trimming pared 0 bases from V and 0 bases from J, leaving 3 bases between. Germline loops: CDR1 SGDLS, CDR2 YYNGEE. The CDR3 covers 13 residues. The CDR3 bases are TGTGCCAGCAGCGTAGCCGTGAACACTGAAGCTTTCTTT. It is translated as CASSVAVNTEAFF.

The chain couples TRBV18 to TRBJ2-1; TRBD2 matches at 7 bases. The CDR3 is 17 amino acids. V shed 4 bases, J shed 3 bases, and the junction held 12 bases outside the gene matches. Germline CDR1 reads KGHSH; CDR2 reads LQKENI. CDR3 sequence reads: CASSRSGPQKGYNEQFF. Here the CDR3 DNA reads TGTGCCAGCTCACGTAGCGGGCCCCAGAAGGGCTACAATGAGCAGTTCTTC.

The V call is TRBV11-3, the J call TRBJ2-5; no definite D call. From germline, CDR1 is SGHNT and CDR2 YENEEA. The CDR3 has 14 amino acids. V lost 4 bases to trimming and J lost 0 bases, with 9 bases between them. The CDR3 spells CASSSDAYQETQYF. The CDR3 coding sequence is TGTGCCAGCAGCTCTGACGCGTACCAAGAGACCCAGTACTTC.

Worth noting for this clone: The sample has other DNA sequences that encode this CDR3 too. The rearrangement joins TRBV19 to TRBJ2-3; D perhaps matches TRBD2 (6 bases). This CDR3 region has 15 residues. The germline V and J ends were trimmed by 1 base and 0 bases, with 8 bases remaining between them. Germline CDR1 and CDR2: LNHDA and SQIVND (reference sequence). CDR3 in amino acids: CASSIVGTSTDTQYF. CDR3 nucleotides: TGTGCCAGTAGTATAGTTGGGACTAGCACAGATACGCAGTATTTT.

This sequence joins TRBV5-1 and TRBJ1-1, with TRBD1 matching over 7 bases. The germline V gene encodes CDR1 SGHRS and CDR2 YFSETQ. After removal of 6 bases from V and 1 base from J, the junction contained 6 bases not matched to a gene. This CDR3 region has 14 residues. CDR3 amino acids: CASKSQGGNTEAFF. CDR3 DNA sequence: TGCGCCAGCAAATCCCAGGGGGGGAACACTGAAGCTTTCTTT.

This clone was picked up one time. The V and J genes are TRBV2 and TRBJ2-2; tentative D call: TRBD2 (6 bases). The CDR3 has 17 amino acids. V was trimmed by 5 bases and J by 4 bases, leaving 20 bases between them. The germline V gene has CDR1 SNHLY and CDR2 FYNNEI. CDR3 in DNA: TGTGCCAGCAGTAGCCCAGTGGGGCAGGGAGGCACCGGGGAGCTGTTTTTT. Encoded protein: CASSSPVGQGGTGELFF.

This chain uses TRBV19 with TRBJ1-5; TRBD1 matches at 7 bases. CDR1 and CDR2 from the germline V gene are LNHDA and SQIVND (reference sequence). CDR3 size: 14 residues. Unmatched junction bases numbered 7, after V lost 7 bases and J lost 4 bases. CDR3 DNA sequence: TGTGCCAGTACCTTGACAGGGCATAATCAGCCCCAGCATTTT. Its translation: CASTLTGHNQPQHF.

This CDR3 reads CASTRGTANTGELFF. The CDR3 coding sequence is TGTGCCTCCACCCGAGGGACAGCGAACACCGGGGAGCTGTTTTTT. V gene TRBV2 combines with J gene TRBJ2-2; 7 bases agree with TRBD1. Germline V lookup: CDR1 SNHLY, CDR2 FYNNEI. The CDR3 length is 15 residues. With 11 bases clipped from V and 0 bases from J, the junction kept 9 bases outside the gene matches.

The CDR3 bases are TGTGCCAGCAGTTTAACAGGAGAAAAACTGTTTTTT. Its translation: CASSLTGEKLFF. V is TRBV28 and J is TRBJ1-4, with TRBD1 as a possible D gene (5 bases). V lost 2 bases and J lost 8, with 6 bases in between. The germline V gene has CDR1 MDHEN and CDR2 SYDVKM. The CDR3 length is 12 residues.

This sequence joins TRBV15 and TRBJ1-5, with a possible D match to TRBD1 (5 bases). CDR3 length equals 13 residues. V was pared by 8 bases and J by 4 bases, with 12 bases between. The germline V gene encodes CDR1 LNHNV and CDR2 YYDKDF (reference sequence). The CDR3 loop is CATDQGYNQPQHF. In nucleotides, the CDR3 is TGTGCCACCGATCAGGGTTATAATCAGCCCCAGCATTTT.

The V and J genes are TRBV27 and TRBJ2-7; 7 bases are a match to TRBD1. This CDR3 spans 15 amino acids. The ends lost 5 bases at V and 0 bases at J; junction bases unmatched: 7. Germline V gene data show CDR1 as MNHEY and CDR2 as SMNVEV (reference sequence). CDR3 DNA: TGTGCCAGCAGTACGAGGGGGCTGCACTCCTACGAGCAGTACTTC. Encoded protein: CASSTRGLHSYEQYF.

The rearrangement uses TRBV9 and TRBJ1-1, with a weak D call TRBD1 (6 bases). This CDR3 is 15 amino acids long. V was shortened by 0 bases and J by 7 bases, with 16 bases between the two germline ends. Per the germline V gene, CDR1 is SGDLS and CDR2 is YYNGEE. CDR3 DNA sequence: TGTGCCAGCAGCGTAGAGCAGGGGCGCTTAGGTGAAGCTTTCTTT. Its protein product is CASSVEQGRLGEAFF.

The rearrangement uses TRBV5-4 and TRBJ2-3, with 10 bases lining up with TRBD2. Trimming removed 3 bases from V and 4 bases from J; junction bases left unmatched: 14. CDR1 is SGHNT and CDR2 is YYREEE in the germline V gene (reference sequence). The CDR3 loop spans 18 amino acids. The CDR3 DNA reads as TGTGCCAGCAGCTCCGGGCTAGCGGGAGCGGTGGGGTCAGATACGCAGTATTTT. Residues: CASSSGLAGAVGSDTQYF.

The genes are TRBV4-1 and TRBJ1-1; D is unresolved. V lost 0 bases to trimming and J lost 13 bases, with 15 bases between them. This CDR3 spans 13 amino acids. The V gene's germline CDR1 is MGHRA and CDR2 YSYEKL. CDR3 residues: CASSQDRLGRVFF. The DNA of the CDR3 is TGCGCCAGCAGCCAAGATCGTCTAGGGAGGGTTTTCTTT.